The 31 T cell receptor beta chains reported below all come from one sample, sequenced in a study of CD8+CD57+ T cells in acquired aplastic anemia (dated by TCRdb to between 2017 and 2018). Sequenced on an Illumina HiSeq 2000. TCR beta VDJ combination and CDR3 sequence profiling used genomic DNA as the template. The public sequencing data were trimmed at Q25 with fastp and processed into clonotypes with MiXCR by TCRdb, which kept only in-frame beta chains. Each record represents a unique CDR3 protein, reported with the most common genes and DNA among its rows. In all, the sample holds around 500,000 distinct CDR3 sequences, and about a third of those were seen once. The ten largest clones take up 0.75% to 0.95% of the sample. Patients chosen for sequencing had shown expansion of CD8+CD57+ cells by flow cytometry. Sample: sorted CD4+, CD8+, or CD8+CD57+ T cells (not recorded which) from PBMCs. The origin of the receptors is a human donor with aplastic anemia.

This clonotype turned up a few times. The V gene is TRBV11-2, the J gene TRBJ2-7, with a weak D call TRBD2 (5 bases). The ends were cut back, 5 bases at V and 2 bases at J, with 22 bases in the middle. CDR3 length equals 17 residues. Germline V gene lookup returns CDR1 SGHAT and CDR2 FQNNGV. CDR3 coding DNA: TGTGCCAGCAGCACCTACGGGAACCTCCCCATTACCTACGAGCAGTACTTC. Protein sequence: CASSTYGNLPITYEQYF. The whole variable domain, remainder taken from reference TRBV11-2 and TRBJ2-7, is EAGVAQSPRYKIIEKRQSVAFWCNPISGHATLYWYQQILGQGPKLLIQFQNNGVVDDSQLPKDRFSAERLKGVDSTLKIQPAKLEDSAVYLCASSTYGNLPITYEQYFGPGTRLTVT.

This clonotype was seen many times. The chain combines TRBV10-1 with TRBJ2-1, with 8 bases lining up with TRBD1. The V gene end was trimmed by 6 bases and the J gene end by 0 bases; junction bases not matched to a gene: 1. This CDR3 region has 14 residues. Germline loops: CDR1 WNHNN, CDR2 SYGVQD (reference sequence). CDR3 in amino acids: CASSGQGSYNEQFF. The CDR3 DNA sequence: TGCGCCAGCAGCGGACAGGGCTCCTACAATGAGCAGTTCTTC.

The chain uses TRBV11-1 and TRBJ2-1; D may be TRBD1 (7 bases). The CDR3 has 17 amino acids. Trimming cost V 3 bases and J 6 bases, with 21 bases left between them. Germline V lookup: CDR1 SGHAT, CDR2 FQDESV (reference sequence). The CDR3 loop reads CASSFSGNRQGSNEQFF. The DNA for the CDR3 is TGTGCCAGCAGCTTTAGCGGCAATCGACAGGGTAGCAATGAGCAGTTCTTC.

The rearrangement joins TRBV24-1 to TRBJ1-2; D may be TRBD1 (6 bases). V shed 5 bases and J shed 8 bases, with 14 bases lying between them. Germline CDR1 KGHDR, CDR2 SFDVKD. This CDR3 is 13 amino acids long. DNA of the CDR3: TGTGCCACCAGTGGAGGGGGTAACTCCGGCTACACCTTC. It translates to CATSGGGNSGYTF.

The chain couples TRBV2 to TRBJ1-2; 9 bases are shared with TRBD1. With 5 bases clipped from V and 2 bases from J, the junction kept 9 bases outside the gene matches. The CDR3 runs to 16 residues. Germline values: CDR1 SNHLY, CDR2 FYNNEI. CDR3: CASSPPPGQGNYGYTF. The CDR3 DNA sequence: TGTGCCAGCAGTCCACCTCCGGGACAGGGAAACTATGGCTACACCTTC.

In this sample, this clonotype turned up a few times. The J gene is TRBJ1-6, the V gene TRBV27, with 8 bases lining up with TRBD1. Germline assignment: CDR1 MNHEY and CDR2 SMNVEV (reference sequence). This CDR3 is built from 17 residues. Losses at the gene ends were 3 bases for V and 0 bases for J; bases not matched to a gene: 4. The CDR3 DNA is TGTGCCAGCAGTTTCGGGACAGGTCGCTCCTATAATTCACCCCTCCACTTT. It specifies CASSFGTGRSYNSPLHF.

A word on this clonotype: Being one base from a much bigger clone, this may be a read error. The chain employs TRBV5-1 and TRBJ1-6; TRBD1 aligns across 11 bases. There are 16 residues in the CDR3. Germline CDR1 SGHRS, CDR2 YFSETQ. Germline trimming cut 4 bases from V and 10 bases from J; bases unmatched to any gene: 10. CDR3 loop: CASSQGTGGGGSPLHF. In DNA form, the CDR3 reads TGCGCCAGCAGCCAGGGGACAGGGGGAGGAGGGTCACCCCTCCACTTT.

The chain is built from TRBV11-1 and TRBJ2-7; 8 positions agree with TRBD1. The germline gives CDR1 SGHAT, CDR2 FQDESV (reference sequence). The V and J ends lost 2 bases and 4 bases, in that order; junction bases with no gene match: 10. CDR3 length: 16 residues. The CDR3 DNA reads TGTGCCAGCAGCTTATCTTTTCCCAGGGGGCAATACGAGCAGTACTTC. It specifies CASSLSFPRGQYEQYF.

This clonotype was picked up a small number of times. This chain links TRBV29-1 with TRBJ1-6; TRBD1 might be the D (5 bases). The length of the CDR3 is 14 residues. The V gene lost 8 bases and the J gene lost 6 bases, with 17 bases spanning the gap. The germline CDR1 and CDR2 sequences are SQVTM and ANQGSEA. DNA of the CDR3: TGCAGCCCCCTTGCGGGGGTCGGTAATTCACCCCTCCACTTT. Translating gives CSPLAGVGNSPLHF. Looking up the rest from reference TRBV29-1 and TRBJ1-6 gives the full variable domain: SAVISQKPSRDICQRGTSLTIQCQVDSQVTMMFWYRQQPGQSLTLIATANQGSEATYESGFVIDKFPISRPNLTFSTLTVSNMSPEDSSIYLCSPLAGVGNSPLHFGNGTRLTVT.

This clonotype was seen only a few times. The V gene is TRBV7-2, the J gene TRBJ2-1; D remains ambiguous. The ends were cut back, 0 bases at V and 15 bases at J, with 15 bases in the middle. Germline V gene data show CDR1 as SGHTA and CDR2 as FQGNSA. This CDR3 comprises 13 residues. CDR3 nucleotides: TGTGCCAGCAGCTTAGCGCGCCTAGGTGATTGGTTCTTC. The encoded protein is CASSLARLGDWFF.

Only a few counts were recorded for this clonotype. The chain couples TRBV20-1 to TRBJ2-2; D might be TRBD2 (5 bases). CDR3 length: 16 amino acids. The germline V gene has CDR1 DFQATT and CDR2 SNEGSKA (reference sequence). Between the trimmed V and J ends, which lost 5 bases and 1 base, there was a span of 17 bases. DNA of the CDR3: TGCAGTGCTGGACCGGGCGGGCAATTGAACACCGGGGAGCTGTTTTTT. Translating gives CSAGPGGQLNTGELFF.

About this clonotype: Just one base apart from a much larger clone, this may be a read error. The chain recombines TRBV10-2 with TRBJ2-5; TRBD1 aligns across 8 bases. Germline V gives CDR1 WSHSY, CDR2 SAAADI. The V gene end was trimmed by 4 bases and the J gene end by 4 bases; junction bases not matched to a gene: 8. The CDR3 consists of 15 residues. The CDR3 loop reads CASSGQGMNRETQYF. In nucleotides, the CDR3 is TGCGCCAGCAGTGGACAGGGGATGAATAGAGAGACCCAGTACTTC.

The chain combines TRBV24-1 with TRBJ1-5; 7 bases map to TRBD1. Trimming took 5 bases from V and 10 from J; bases not matched to a gene: 13. Germline V gene data show CDR1 as KGHDR and CDR2 as SFDVKD. The CDR3 runs 15 residues. The DNA for the CDR3 is TGTGCCACCAGTGGGAGCGGACAGGTTCGCGGTCCCCAGCATTTT. This gives the protein CATSGSGQVRGPQHF.

V is TRBV10-3 and J is TRBJ1-3; D not certain. Germline V lookup: CDR1 ENHRY, CDR2 SYGVKD. The V and J ends lost 7 bases and 16 bases respectively, with 17 bases between them. The CDR3 spans 11 residues. CDR3 nucleotide sequence: TGTGCCATCAAGAACGAACAAAGGGAGTATTTT. This translates into CAIKNEQREYF.

The sample holds many counts of this clonotype. The V gene is TRBV7-2, the J gene TRBJ2-3; no clear D gene. In germline, CDR1 is SGHTA, CDR2 FQGNSA. Trimming stripped 4 bases from V and 2 bases from J, with 10 bases between. The CDR3 has 14 amino acids. CDR3 region: CASSSRALTDTQYF. CDR3 DNA: TGTGCCAGCAGCTCTAGGGCCCTCACAGATACGCAGTATTTT.

Ten or more counts support this clonotype. CDR3 bases: TGTGCCAGCAGCTTAGCTGCAGGGACTGTAACACCCCTCCACTTT. It is translated as CASSLAAGTVTPLHF. V and J are TRBV13 and TRBJ1-6; TRBD1 might be the D (5 bases). The germline gives CDR1 PRHDT, CDR2 FYEKMQ (reference sequence). V was cut by 1 base and J by 11 bases, with 15 bases left in between. This CDR3 has 15 amino acids.

Of note for this clonotype: Germline and junction disagree at one end, which may indicate a read error. This rearrangement joins TRBV5-4 to TRBJ2-1; 7 bases are a match to TRBD2. Germline assignment: CDR1 SGHNT and CDR2 YYREEE (reference sequence). CDR3 length: 16 residues. Here the CDR3 DNA reads TGTGCCCGCAGCTTGCGTGCGGGAGCTACCTACAATGAGCAGTTCTTC. It yields the protein CARSLRAGATYNEQFF.

This clonotype has more than one count but fewer than ten. The rearrangement uses TRBV7-2 and TRBJ2-7; 8 bases line up with TRBD1. CDR1 and CDR2 (germline): SGHTA, FQGNSA. Germline trimming cut 5 bases from V and 2 bases from J; bases unmatched to any gene: 8. The CDR3 consists of 15 residues. For the CDR3, the DNA is TGTGCCAGCAGCAAAGTCCCGGGACAGGCCTACGAGCAGTACTTC. Translating it yields CASSKVPGQAYEQYF.

This clonotype was recorded once. A much larger clonotype is one base distant, so this may be a read error. V gene TRBV5-6 combines with J gene TRBJ1-2, with D possibly TRBD1 on 5 matching bases. There are 15 residues in the CDR3. CDR1 and CDR2 (germline): SGHDT, YYEEEE. The CDR3 DNA reads as TGTACCAGCAGCTTGCTGGGCAGGGATGCCAATGGCTACACCTTC. Protein product: CTSSLLGRDANGYTF.

This clonotype was detected ten times or more. The chain carries TRBV2 and TRBJ1-5; D uncertain. Germline V gene sequence: CDR1 SNHLY, CDR2 FYNNEI. V shed 6 bases and J shed 7 bases, with 13 bases lying between them. The CDR3 length is 13 residues. CDR3 bases: TGTGCCAGCAGCCCCGAGGTCCAACAGCCCCAGCATTTT. It yields the protein CASSPEVQQPQHF.

The gene calls are TRBV29-1 and TRBJ2-3, with 8 bases that match TRBD1. CDR1 SQVTM and CDR2 ANQGSEA come from the germline V gene. The ends lost 6 bases at V and 9 bases at J; junction bases unmatched: 17. The CDR3 has 15 amino acids. CDR3 in amino acids: CSVAETGTGPWTQYF. CDR3 DNA sequence: TGCAGCGTGGCCGAAACCGGGACAGGACCATGGACGCAGTATTTT.

This clonotype was detected only a few times. This chain joins TRBV2 and TRBJ1-5, with 10 bases that match TRBD1. The CDR3 consists of 16 residues. Trimming cost V 4 bases and J 6 bases; bases outside gene matches: 9. The germline V gene encodes CDR1 SNHLY and CDR2 FYNNEI. DNA for the CDR3: TGTGCCAGCAGTGCCACTACAGGGACAGGGGTTCAGCCCCAGCATTTT. Its protein is CASSATTGTGVQPQHF.

The chain is built from TRBV6-1 and TRBJ1-6, with TRBD1 matching over 7 bases. Germline loops: CDR1 MNHNS, CDR2 SASEGT. The CDR3 is made up of 17 amino acids. Trimming removed 6 bases from V and 1 base from J; junction bases left unmatched: 9. The CDR3 DNA follows: TGTGCCAGCAGGACCCAGGGGGTAGGGTCCTATAATTCACCCCTCCACTTT. Translating gives CASRTQGVGSYNSPLHF.

Only a few counts were recorded for this clonotype. This chain joins TRBV20-1 and TRBJ2-7; D ambiguous. CDR3 size: 11 residues. From germline, CDR1 is DFQATT and CDR2 SNEGSKA (reference sequence). As DNA, the CDR3 is TGCAGGGCCATGTTTGGCTACGAGCAGTACTTC. It translates to CRAMFGYEQYF.

This clonotype was counted a few times. The V call is TRBV30, the J call TRBJ2-7, with D possibly being TRBD1 (6 bases). Trimming took off 3 bases at V and 0 bases at J, with 9 bases between the two ends. The CDR3 sequence is 13 residues long. Germline assignment: CDR1 GTSNPN and CDR2 SVGIG (reference sequence). CDR3 coding DNA: TGTGCCTGGAGGACAGGTGTCTCCTACGAGCAGTACTTC. This codes for CAWRTGVSYEQYF.

Here the CDR3 DNA reads TGTGCCAGCAGTTCGAGGGGGTTGGATTCACCCCTCCACTTT. Amino acids: CASSSRGLDSPLHF. This sequence joins TRBV27 and TRBJ1-6, with a weak D call TRBD1 (6 bases). The CDR3 has 14 amino acids. The V end was cut by 4 bases, the J end by 8 bases, with 12 bases between. In germline, CDR1 is MNHEY, CDR2 SMNVEV (reference sequence).

Concerning this clonotype itself: A much larger clone lies a single base off, so this may be a read error. This CDR3 fails to terminate in the conserved phenylalanine or tryptophan, so it likely reflects a read error. The genes are TRBV7-2 and TRBJ1-5; tentative D call: TRBD1 (5 bases). V lost 0 bases to trimming and J lost 6 bases, with 12 bases between them. Germline V gene data show CDR1 as SGHTA and CDR2 as FQGNSA. This CDR3 is built from 15 residues. The CDR3 loop reads CASSLAPGIGQPQHV. The CDR3 DNA reads as TGTGCCAGCAGCTTAGCTCCAGGGATCGGTCAGCCCCAGCATGTT.

This clonotype was counted ten times or more. The chain employs TRBV5-1 and TRBJ1-6; maybe TRBD1 (5 bases). V was trimmed by 2 bases and J by 12 bases, leaving 15 bases between them. The CDR3 is made up of 14 amino acids. The germline gives CDR1 SGHRS, CDR2 YFSETQ. Written as DNA, the CDR3 is TGCGCCAGCAGCTTCCAGGGTATATTAGAACCCCTCCACTTT. Residues: CASSFQGILEPLHF.

This clonotype was recorded many times. The chain recombines TRBV25-1 with TRBJ1-3; D unresolved. This CDR3 is built from 11 residues. The germline CDR1 and CDR2 sequences are MGHDK and SYGVNS. V dropped 5 bases and J dropped 3 bases, with 2 bases sitting between them. The CDR3 region is CASSRGNTIYF. The DNA for the CDR3 is TGTGCCAGCAGTCGTGGAAACACCATATATTTT. Full variable domain (outside the CDR3, taken from reference TRBV25-1 and TRBJ1-3): EADIYQTPRYLVIGTGKKITLECSQTMGHDKMYWYQQDPGMELHLIHYSYGVNSTEKGDLSSESTVSRIRTEHFPLTLESARPSHTSQYLCASSRGNTIYFGEGSWLTVV.

This clonotype has at least ten counts. This rearrangement joins TRBV19 to TRBJ1-1; TRBD1 agrees at 8 bases. Losses at the gene ends were 9 bases for V and 3 bases for J; bases not matched to a gene: 3. CDR3 length: 12 residues. Germline-derived CDR1 and CDR2 are LNHDA and SQIVND (reference sequence). CDR3 amino acids: CASRDRYTEAFF. CDR3 nucleotides: TGTGCCAGCCGGGACAGGTACACTGAAGCTTTCTTT.

This sequence joins TRBV11-2 and TRBJ2-1; TRBD2 agrees at 11 bases. CDR1 is SGHAT, CDR2 FQNNGV, per germline. Trimming at V came to 11 bases and at J to 0 bases, leaving 9 bases not matched to a gene. This CDR3 contains 16 residues. In DNA form, the CDR3 reads TGTGCCTGGACCTGGACTAGCGGGTACTCCTACAATGAGCAGTTCTTC. It encodes CAWTWTSGYSYNEQFF.